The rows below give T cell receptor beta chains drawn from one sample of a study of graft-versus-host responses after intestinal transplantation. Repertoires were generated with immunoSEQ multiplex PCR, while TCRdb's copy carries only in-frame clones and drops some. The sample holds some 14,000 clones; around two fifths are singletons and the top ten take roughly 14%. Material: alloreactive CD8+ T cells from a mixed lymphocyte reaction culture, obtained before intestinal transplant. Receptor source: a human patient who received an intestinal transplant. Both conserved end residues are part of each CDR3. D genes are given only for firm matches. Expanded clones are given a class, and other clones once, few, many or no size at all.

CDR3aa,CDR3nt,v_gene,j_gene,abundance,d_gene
CASTEGAGGLDTIYF,TGTGCCAGCACCGAGGGAGCAGGGGGACTAGACACCATATATTTT,TRBV2,TRBJ1-3,NA,TRBD1
CASSPGVFGSYEQYF,TGTGCCAGCAGTCCAGGCGTCTTTGGCTCCTACGAGCAGTACTTC,TRBV27,TRBJ2-7,medium-sized,NA
CASSHNRGWTEAFF,TGTGCCAGCAGCCATAACAGGGGCTGGACTGAAGCTTTCTTT,TRBV7-9,TRBJ1-1,NA,TRBD1
CASSRVFIPNTGELFF,TGCGCCAGCAGCCGTGTATTTATCCCGAACACCGGGGAGCTGTTTTTT,TRBV4-1,TRBJ2-2,NA,NA
CASRGLYNEQFF,TGTGCCAGCAGGGGACTATACAATGAGCAGTTCTTC,TRBV9,TRBJ2-1,few,TRBD2
CASSPVVGADEKLFF,TGTGCCAGCTCACCCGTGGTAGGGGCTGATGAAAAACTGTTTTTT,TRBV18,TRBJ1-4,NA,NA
CASSQDSTGLGTQYF,TGCGCCAGCAGCCAAGATTCAACAGGGCTTGGGACCCAGTACTTC,TRBV4-1,TRBJ2-5,few,NA
CASSQQGDNNEQFF,TGTGCCAGCAGTCAACAGGGGGATAACAATGAGCAGTTCTTC,TRBV6-6,TRBJ2-1,few,TRBD1
CASSQEGASGLTDTQYF,TGCGCCAGCAGCCAAGAAGGGGCTAGCGGGCTCACAGATACGCAGTATTTT,TRBV4-1,TRBJ2-3,NA,TRBD2
CASSGRGGNQPQHF,TGTGCCAGCAGTGGCCGGGGGGGCAATCAGCCCCAGCATTTT,TRBV2,TRBJ1-5,few,NA
CATSRDLGEGQPQHF,TGTGCCACCAGCAGAGATTTGGGGGAGGGTCAGCCCCAGCATTTT,TRBV15,TRBJ1-5,NA,NA
CASSLEQGKQYF,TGTGCCAGCAGCTTGGAACAGGGAAAGCAGTACTTC,TRBV5-4,TRBJ2-7,few,NA
CASSLVAGVVYEQYF,TGTGCCAGCAGCTTGGTAGCGGGAGTTGTCTACGAGCAGTACTTC,TRBV7-8,TRBJ2-7,medium-sized,TRBD2
CASSQAGNGYTF,TGCGCCAGCAGCCAAGCAGGGAATGGCTACACCTTC,TRBV4-1,TRBJ1-2,medium-sized,NA
CASSVATSGNTIYF,TGTGCCAGCAGCGTAGCGACATCTGGAAACACCATATATTTT,TRBV9,TRBJ1-3,once,NA
CATSPGYEQYF,TGTGCCACCAGCCCGGGGTACGAGCAGTACTTC,TRBV6-1,TRBJ2-7,NA,NA
CASSSGKDTQYF,TGTGCCAGCAGCTCGGGGAAAGATACGCAGTATTTT,TRBV7-2,TRBJ2-3,NA,NA
CASSLRPSASTGELFF,TGTGCCAGCAGCTTACGCCCCTCAGCGAGCACCGGGGAGCTGTTTTTT,TRBV7-2,TRBJ2-2,NA,NA
CASSLRAGTGAYEQYF,TGCGCCAGCAGCCTTCGAGCCGGGACTGGGGCCTACGAGCAGTACTTC,TRBV4-1,TRBJ2-7,NA,NA
CASSHGEGRGQPQHF,TGCGCCAGCAGTCACGGCGAGGGTCGGGGTCAGCCCCAGCATTTT,TRBV4-1,TRBJ1-5,NA,NA
CASTSLIGGDQETQYF,TGTGCCAGCACCTCGTTGATTGGGGGGGACCAAGAGACCCAGTACTTC,TRBV2,TRBJ2-5,NA,TRBD2
CASSHSRDRAYFTDTQYF,TGTGCCAGCAGCCACAGCAGGGACAGGGCTTATTTCACAGATACGCAGTATTTT,TRBV5-5,TRBJ2-3,NA,TRBD1
CASNQGRDTEAFF,TGTGCCTCAAATCAGGGGAGAGACACTGAAGCTTTCTTT,TRBV30,TRBJ1-1,NA,NA
CASSPRQPYEQYF,TGTGCCAGCAGTCCTCGACAGCCCTACGAGCAGTACTTC,TRBV6-1,TRBJ2-7,NA,NA
CASSLTGMPYEQYF,TGCGCCAGCAGCTTGACAGGGATGCCCTACGAGCAGTACTTC,TRBV5-1,TRBJ2-7,NA,NA
CSVNGAGQGLYEQYF,TGCAGCGTTAACGGGGCGGGACAGGGGTTGTACGAGCAGTACTTC,TRBV29-1,TRBJ2-7,NA,TRBD1
CASSQSGATRDEQFF,TGCGCCAGCAGCCAATCCGGCGCAACGAGGGATGAGCAGTTCTTC,TRBV4-1,TRBJ2-1,few,NA
CASSVEGGPYNEQFF,TGTGCCAGCAGCGTAGAAGGCGGCCCCTACAATGAGCAGTTCTTC,TRBV9,TRBJ2-1,NA,NA
CASSQDSATYNEQFF,TGCGCCAGCAGCCAAGATAGCGCGACCTACAATGAGCAGTTCTTC,TRBV4-3,TRBJ2-1,few,NA
CASSPVERGSNEQFF,TGTGCCAGCAGCCCCGTCGAGCGGGGGAGCAATGAGCAGTTCTTC,TRBV11-2,TRBJ2-1,NA,TRBD2
CATRTSGGNEQFF,TGTGCCACTCGGACTAGCGGGGGGAATGAGCAGTTCTTC,TRBV6-5,TRBJ2-1,NA,TRBD2
CASSPTGLMAYEQYF,TGTGCCAGTAGCCCGACAGGGCTGATGGCCTACGAGCAGTACTTC,TRBV19,TRBJ2-7,few,TRBD1
CASSSFRATEAFF,TGTGCCAGCAGCAGTTTCAGGGCCACTGAAGCTTTCTTT,TRBV27,TRBJ1-1,few,NA
CASSQVDGGGNEQFF,TGCGCCAGCAGCCAAGTCGATGGGGGGGGGAATGAGCAGTTCTTC,TRBV4-3,TRBJ2-1,NA,TRBD2
CASSLLGEGVWGNQPQHF,TGTGCCAGCAGCTTATTAGGGGAAGGGGTATGGGGCAATCAGCCCCAGCATTTT,TRBV7-8,TRBJ1-5,NA,NA
CASSFRQGYGYTF,TGCGCCAGCAGCTTCCGGCAGGGGTATGGCTACACCTTC,TRBV5-1,TRBJ1-2,NA,NA
CASSYVTGDRSPLHF,TGTGCCAGCAGCTACGTTACAGGGGACCGGTCACCCCTCCACTTT,TRBV6-5,TRBJ1-6,few,TRBD1
CASSLVGLGRNEQFF,TGTGCCAGCAGCTTGGTGGGACTAGGGCGCAATGAGCAGTTCTTC,TRBV5-6,TRBJ2-1,few,TRBD2
CATWGLVGNNEQFF,TGTGCCACATGGGGACTAGTGGGGAACAATGAGCAGTTCTTC,TRBV2,TRBJ2-1,NA,TRBD2
CASSPGQGPYEQYF,TGTGCCAGCAGCCCAGGACAGGGGCCCTACGAGCAGTACTTC,TRBV9,TRBJ2-7,once,TRBD1
CASSRWTGGSQPQHF,TGCGCCAGCAGCCGCTGGACAGGGGGAAGCCAGCCCCAGCATTTT,TRBV4-1,TRBJ1-5,NA,TRBD1
CTSSQDNRGTIPSSGNTIYF,TGCACCAGCAGCCAAGACAACAGGGGCACGATCCCTTCCTCTGGAAACACCATATATTTT,TRBV1,TRBJ1-3,NA,NA
CASTGGPLYGYTF,TGCGCCAGCACGGGGGGGCCCCTCTATGGCTACACCTTC,TRBV10-2,TRBJ1-2,NA,NA
CASSLWTSGRETQYF,TGTGCCAGCAGTTTATGGACTAGCGGGAGAGAGACCCAGTACTTC,TRBV28,TRBJ2-5,once,TRBD2
CAWSRGTYNEQFF,TGTGCCTGGAGTAGGGGGACCTACAATGAGCAGTTCTTC,TRBV30,TRBJ2-1,NA,NA
CASSQPPLTDGPGRGANVLTF,TGCGCCAGCAGCCAACCCCCCCTAACCGACGGCCCGGGGAGGGGGGCCAACGTCCTGACTTTC,TRBV4-1,TRBJ2-6,few,NA
CASSYGGEGAYNEQFF,TGTGCCAGCAGTTACGGGGGGGAAGGGGCCTACAATGAGCAGTTCTTC,TRBV6-5,TRBJ2-1,once,TRBD2
CASSPLAGVETQYF,TGTGCCAGTAGCCCTCTGGCGGGAGTTGAGACCCAGTACTTC,TRBV19,TRBJ2-5,NA,TRBD2
CASSQGLAGTYEQYF,TGCGCCAGCAGCCAAGGTCTAGCGGGTACCTACGAGCAGTACTTC,TRBV4-1,TRBJ2-7,few,TRBD2